These 8 T cell receptor beta chains were all obtained from the same sample, sequenced in a study of CD8+CD57+ T cells in acquired aplastic anemia. Only patients with CD8+CD57+ cell expansion on flow cytometry were chosen for sequencing. Template material for TCR beta VDJ and CDR3 profiling consisted of genomic DNA. TCRdb reprocessed the reads via MiXCR and lists one record per CDR3 protein. This sample yields 200,000 to 250,000 distinct CDR3 sequences, of which over 55% are seen a single time; around 60% belongs to the top ten. The sequenced sample was sorted CD4+, CD8+, or CD8+CD57+ T cells (not recorded which) from PBMCs. The source of these receptors is a human donor with aplastic anemia.

The CDR3 sequence: CSASRDGDDEQYF. CDR3 bases: TGCAGTGCCAGCCGGGACGGGGACGACGAGCAGTACTTC. The chain recombines TRBV20-1 with TRBJ2-7; D may be TRBD1 or TRBD2 (5 bases each). This CDR3 comprises 13 residues. Germline CDR1 and CDR2: DFQATT and SNEGSKA (reference sequence). V lost 6 bases, J lost 5 bases, and 17 bases lay in between.

The chain is built from TRBV11-3 and TRBJ1-2; no definite D call. The CDR3 sequence is 13 residues long. Trimming shortened V by 5 bases and J by 8 bases, and 15 bases separated the two germline ends. Germline CDR1 reads SGHNT; CDR2 reads YENEEA. The CDR3 DNA sequence: TGTGCCAGCAGCCTTCCCGTAGATATCGGCTACACCTTC. Translation gives CASSLPVDIGYTF.

The V gene is TRBV10-3, the J gene TRBJ1-6; the D is unclear. The CDR3 has 16 amino acids. The V and J ends lost 5 bases and 7 bases respectively, with 18 bases between them. CDR1 ENHRY and CDR2 SYGVKD come from the germline V gene. CDR3 sequence (DNA): TGTGCCATCAGTTCCGAGAACACACCAAGGAATTCACCCCTCCACTTT. It specifies CAISSENTPRNSPLHF.

CDR3 bases: TGTGCCAGCAGGCAAACTAGCGGGACTTACAATGAGCAGTTCTTC. Its protein product is CASRQTSGTYNEQFF. The chain employs TRBV5-8 and TRBJ2-1; TRBD2 matches 10 bases. Germline lookup yields CDR1 SGHTS and CDR2 YDEGEE. Unmatched junction bases numbered 6, after V lost 5 bases and J lost 4 bases. The CDR3 length is 15 residues.

This clonotype has just a few counts. At one of its ends the junction is not consistent with the germline gene, which may arise from a read error. The V and J genes are TRBV7-9 and TRBJ1-1; 8 nucleotides match TRBD1. CDR1 is SEHNR, CDR2 FQNEAQ, per germline (reference sequence). This CDR3 comprises 14 residues. CDR3 protein: CASSLTGVNTEAFF. In DNA form, the CDR3 reads TGTGCCAGCAGCTTGACAGGGGTGAACACTGAGGCTTTCTTT.

The gene calls are TRBV19 and TRBJ1-6; TRBD1 matches 7 bases. With V trimmed by 10 bases and J by 5 bases, 8 bases remained unmatched. Germline CDR1 reads LNHDA; CDR2 reads SQIVND (reference sequence). The CDR3 loop spans 14 amino acids. CDR3 nucleotides: TGTGCCACCTCCACGGGACAGAATAATTCACCCCTCCACTTT. Its protein product is CATSTGQNNSPLHF.

The chain is built from TRBV5-1 and TRBJ2-3; perhaps D is TRBD1 or TRBD2 (5 bases each). Germline CDR1 reads SGHRS; CDR2 reads YFSETQ. The CDR3 contains 15 residues. Between the trimmed V and J ends, which lost 6 bases and 0 bases, there was a span of 14 bases. The CDR3 here is CASIKGTSSTDTQYF. The CDR3 coding sequence is TGCGCCAGCATAAAAGGGACGTCTAGCACAGATACGCAGTATTTT.

This chain connects TRBV20-1 to TRBJ1-5; 9 nucleotides align to TRBD1. The germline V gene has CDR1 DFQATT and CDR2 SNEGSKA (reference sequence). V was pared by 6 bases and J by 0 bases, with 12 bases of the junction left unmatched. The CDR3 has 17 amino acids. This CDR3 reads CSALMTDRGYSNQPQHF. CDR3 DNA sequence: TGCAGTGCCCTCATGACGGACAGGGGTTATAGCAATCAGCCCCAGCATTTT.